This record looks at one TCR beta chain sequence and its context. Antigen: not known. The table came from immunoSEQ multiplex PCR; TCRdb's copy has only in-frame clones and leaves some out. The sample has under 50,000 clones, about 90% seen once. This entry is derived from a study of T cell responses to AZD1222 COVID-19 vaccine. Study-level results: Donors, mostly white British, included more females; clonal diversity was possibly underestimated.

Trimming pared 1 base from V and 9 bases from J, leaving 7 bases between. There are 12 residues in the CDR3. This chain uses TRBV12-3 or TRBV12-4 with TRBJ1-5, with D hard to call. The starting material was peripheral blood, obtained 28 days after the second AZD1222 dose. This receptor was obtained from an adult who received the AZD1222 COVID-19 vaccine. The CDR3 coding sequence is TGTGCCAGCAGTTTAGGACCCCTGCCCCAGCATTTT. This gives the protein CASSLGPLPQHF.